This TCR beta chain was identified in a study of PD-L1 blockade in urothelial cancer. Overall study context: Researchers looked at the blood 3 weeks (second dose) and 6 weeks after treatment began. Among blood samples, the median T cell count was around 140,000.

The CDR3 has 11 amino acids. V dropped 6 bases and J dropped 10 bases, with 12 bases sitting between them. CDR1 and CDR2 (germline): SGHAT, FQNNGV. TCRdb's table, derived via immunoSEQ multiplex PCR, lists solely in-frame clones and lacks some. The data contain about 100,000 clones, over 80% of them singletons. The TCR comes from an elderly woman with urothelial cancer. This rearrangement joins TRBV11-2 to TRBJ1-1, with TRBD1 as a possible D gene (6 bases). Sequencing used PBMCs, obtained around atezolizumab (anti-PD-L1) treatment. CDR3 DNA: TGTGCCAGCAGTCCACAGGGCCCAGCTTTCTTT. It is translated as CASSPQGPAFF.